This T cell receptor (beta chain) was sequenced for a study of T cells in Graves' hyperthyroidism and ophthalmopathy. Whole-study context: Prior to any treatment, at the point of initial diagnosis, peripheral blood was collected.

There are a few counts of this clonotype. What it recognizes is unknown. The definition of stable Graves' hyperthyroidism was no ophthalmopathy progression within 18 months. Broader study findings: Most thyroid clonotypes that were expanded above 0.001 also turned up in blood.

Germline CDR1 and CDR2: KGHDR and SFDVKD. This CDR3 is built from 16 residues. Trimming at V came to 5 bases and at J to 0 bases, leaving 2 bases not matched to a gene. RNA transcripts provided the source from which TCR beta CDR3 regions were amplified. The HTBI primer set was used in a first-round RT-PCR of the TCR CDR3. One entry per CDR3 protein results from TCRdb running MiXCR on the multiplex PCR reads. Seen here are around 580,000 distinct CDR3 sequences, roughly a sixth observed once, and the top ten hold around a sixth. The sequencing input was blood. The chain has TRBV24-1 and TRBJ1-3, with TRBD1 matching 11 bases. The TCR was taken from a woman aged 18-29 years with Graves' hyperthyroidism. The CDR3 sequence: CATSAGTGGSGNTIYF. The CDR3 region has the DNA TGTGCCACCAGTGCCGGGACAGGGGGCTCTGGAAACACCATATATTTT.